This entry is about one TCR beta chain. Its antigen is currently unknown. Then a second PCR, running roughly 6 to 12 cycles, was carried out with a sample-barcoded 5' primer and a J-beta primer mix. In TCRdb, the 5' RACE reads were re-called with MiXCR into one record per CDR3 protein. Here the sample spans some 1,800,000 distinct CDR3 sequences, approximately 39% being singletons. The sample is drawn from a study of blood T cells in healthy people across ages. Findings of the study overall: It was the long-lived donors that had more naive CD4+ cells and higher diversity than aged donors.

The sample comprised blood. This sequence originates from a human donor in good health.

In DNA, the CDR3 is TGTGCCAGCAGTTCCCTTAAATTTCAAGAGACCCAGTACTTC. It translates to CASSSLKFQETQYF. This sequence joins TRBV6-2 or TRBV6-3 and TRBJ2-5, with D uncertain. The germline gives CDR1 MNHEY, CDR2 SVGEGT. The CDR3 runs 14 residues. Trimming took 4 bases from V and 2 from J, leaving 11 bases between them.